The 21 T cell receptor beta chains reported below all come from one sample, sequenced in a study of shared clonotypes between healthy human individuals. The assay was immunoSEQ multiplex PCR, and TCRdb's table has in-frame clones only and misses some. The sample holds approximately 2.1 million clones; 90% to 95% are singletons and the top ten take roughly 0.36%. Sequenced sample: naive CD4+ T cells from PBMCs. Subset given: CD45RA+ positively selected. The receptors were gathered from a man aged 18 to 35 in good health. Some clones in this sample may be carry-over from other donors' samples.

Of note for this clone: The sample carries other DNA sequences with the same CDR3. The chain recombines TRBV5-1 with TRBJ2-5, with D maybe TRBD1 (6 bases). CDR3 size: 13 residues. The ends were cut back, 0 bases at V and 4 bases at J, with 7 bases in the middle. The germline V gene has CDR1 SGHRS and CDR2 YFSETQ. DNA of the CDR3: TGCGCCAGCAGCTTGGGAGGGGGAGAGACCCAGTACTTC. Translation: CASSLGGGETQYF.

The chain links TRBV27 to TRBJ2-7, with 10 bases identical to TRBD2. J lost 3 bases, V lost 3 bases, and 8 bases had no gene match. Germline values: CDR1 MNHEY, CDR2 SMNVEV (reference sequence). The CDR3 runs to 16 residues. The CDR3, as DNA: TGTGCCAGCAGTTTGTCGAGACTAGCGGGCCGCTACGAGCAGTACTTC. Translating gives CASSLSRLAGRYEQYF.

The CDR3 spells CASSGGRGREETQYF. In nucleotides, the CDR3 is TGTGCCAGCAGTGGAGGTAGGGGGCGAGAAGAGACCCAGTACTTC. J is TRBJ2-5 and V is TRBV2; 7 positions match TRBD1. Germline CDR1 is SNHLY and CDR2 is FYNNEI. With 4 bases clipped from V and 3 bases from J, the junction kept 8 bases outside the gene matches. CDR3 length: 15 residues.

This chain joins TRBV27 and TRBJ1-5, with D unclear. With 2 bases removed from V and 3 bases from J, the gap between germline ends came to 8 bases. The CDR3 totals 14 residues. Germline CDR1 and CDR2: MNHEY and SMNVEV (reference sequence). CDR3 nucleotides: TGTGCCAGCAGTTTACTTGGCCCCAATCAGCCCCAGCATTTT. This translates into CASSLLGPNQPQHF.

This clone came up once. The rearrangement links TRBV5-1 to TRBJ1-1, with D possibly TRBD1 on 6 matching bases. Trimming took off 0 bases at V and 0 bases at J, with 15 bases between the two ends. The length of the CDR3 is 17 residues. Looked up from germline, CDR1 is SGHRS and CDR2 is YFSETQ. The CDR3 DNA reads TGCGCCAGCAGCTTGGGGGGACACGCGGGCGTGAACACTGAAGCTTTCTTT. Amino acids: CASSLGGHAGVNTEAFF.

In nucleotides, the CDR3 is TGTGCCAGCAGCTTAGGACCGGGACAGGGGTGGACTGAAGCTTTCTTT. Protein: CASSLGPGQGWTEAFF. The V call is TRBV11-1, the J call TRBJ1-1; 10 positions agree with TRBD1. There are 16 residues in the CDR3. In germline, CDR1 is SGHAT, CDR2 FQDESV (reference sequence). Trimming at V came to 1 base and at J to 5 bases, leaving 7 bases not matched to a gene.

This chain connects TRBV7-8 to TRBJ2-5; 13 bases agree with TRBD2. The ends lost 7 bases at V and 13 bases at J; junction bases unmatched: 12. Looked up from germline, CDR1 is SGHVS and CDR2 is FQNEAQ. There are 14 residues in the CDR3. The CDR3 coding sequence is TGTGCCAGCACCTGGGGACTAGCGGGAATACCACGGTACTTC. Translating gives CASTWGLAGIPRYF.

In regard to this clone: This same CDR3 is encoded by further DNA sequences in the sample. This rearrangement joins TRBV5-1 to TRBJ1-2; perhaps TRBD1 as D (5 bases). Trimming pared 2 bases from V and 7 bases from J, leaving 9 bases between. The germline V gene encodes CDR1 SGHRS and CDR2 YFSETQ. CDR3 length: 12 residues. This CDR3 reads CASSLGQGGYTF. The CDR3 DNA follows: TGCGCCAGCAGCTTAGGCCAGGGTGGCTACACCTTC.

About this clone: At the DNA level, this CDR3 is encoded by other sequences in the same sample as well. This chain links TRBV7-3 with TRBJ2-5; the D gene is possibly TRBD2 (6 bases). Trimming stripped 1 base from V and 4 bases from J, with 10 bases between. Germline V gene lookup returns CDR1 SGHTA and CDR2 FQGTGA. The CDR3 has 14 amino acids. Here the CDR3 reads CASSLSSGGETQYF. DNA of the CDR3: TGTGCCAGCAGCTTAAGTAGCGGAGGAGAGACCCAGTACTTC.

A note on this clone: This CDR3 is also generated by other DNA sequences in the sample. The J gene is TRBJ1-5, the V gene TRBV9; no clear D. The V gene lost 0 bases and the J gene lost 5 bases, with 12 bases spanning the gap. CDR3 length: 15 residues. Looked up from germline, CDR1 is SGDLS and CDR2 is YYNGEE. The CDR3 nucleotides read TGTGCCAGCAGCGTAGGGGTTCTGAGGGATCAGCCCCAGCATTTT. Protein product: CASSVGVLRDQPQHF.

This chain's CDR3 is CASSLSGDSGGGNTIYF. The CDR3 DNA sequence: TGTGCCAGCAGCCTATCAGGGGACTCCGGCGGTGGAAACACCATATATTTT. The chain has TRBV4-2 and TRBJ1-3, with D perhaps matching TRBD1 (6 bases). V lost 4 bases to trimming and J lost 3 bases, with 19 bases between them. The CDR3 loop spans 17 amino acids. CDR1 LGHNA and CDR2 YNFKEQ come from the germline V gene.

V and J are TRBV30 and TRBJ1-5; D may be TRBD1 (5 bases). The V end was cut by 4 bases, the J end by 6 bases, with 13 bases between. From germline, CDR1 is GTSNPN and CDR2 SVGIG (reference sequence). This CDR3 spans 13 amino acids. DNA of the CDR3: TGTGCCTGGACCGGCAGGGCTGGTCAGCCCCAGCATTTT. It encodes CAWTGRAGQPQHF.

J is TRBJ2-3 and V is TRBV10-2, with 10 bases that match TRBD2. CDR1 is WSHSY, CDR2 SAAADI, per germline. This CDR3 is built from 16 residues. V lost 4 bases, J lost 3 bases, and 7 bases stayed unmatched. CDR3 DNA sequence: TGCGCCAGCAGTGCCGGAGCGGGAGGGACTACAGATACGCAGTATTTT. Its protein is CASSAGAGGTTDTQYF.

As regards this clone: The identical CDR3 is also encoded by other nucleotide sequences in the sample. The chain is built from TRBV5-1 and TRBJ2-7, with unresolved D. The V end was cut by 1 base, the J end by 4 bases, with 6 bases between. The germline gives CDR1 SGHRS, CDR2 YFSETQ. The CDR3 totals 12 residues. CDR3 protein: CASSLPGYEQYF. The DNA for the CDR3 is TGCGCCAGCAGCTTGCCTGGTTACGAGCAGTACTTC.

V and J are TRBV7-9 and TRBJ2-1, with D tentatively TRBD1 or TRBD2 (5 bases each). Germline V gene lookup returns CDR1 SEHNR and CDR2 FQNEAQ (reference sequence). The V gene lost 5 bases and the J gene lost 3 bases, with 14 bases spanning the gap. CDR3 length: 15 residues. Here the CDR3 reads CASSQGRQIYNEQFF. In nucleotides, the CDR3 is TGTGCCAGCAGCCAGGGACGGCAGATCTACAATGAGCAGTTCTTC. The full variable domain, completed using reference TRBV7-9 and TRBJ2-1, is DTGVSQNPRHKITKRGQNVTFRCDPISEHNRLYWYRQTLGQGPEFLTYFQNEAQLEKSRLLSDRFSAERPKGSFSTLEIQRTEQGDSAMYLCASSQGRQIYNEQFFGPGTRLTVL.

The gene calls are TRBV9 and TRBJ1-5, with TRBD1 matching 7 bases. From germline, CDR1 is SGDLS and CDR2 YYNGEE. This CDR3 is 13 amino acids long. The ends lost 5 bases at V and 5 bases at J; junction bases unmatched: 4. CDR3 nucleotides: TGTGCCAGCAGTGACAGGGACGATCAGCCCCAGCATTTT. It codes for CASSDRDDQPQHF.

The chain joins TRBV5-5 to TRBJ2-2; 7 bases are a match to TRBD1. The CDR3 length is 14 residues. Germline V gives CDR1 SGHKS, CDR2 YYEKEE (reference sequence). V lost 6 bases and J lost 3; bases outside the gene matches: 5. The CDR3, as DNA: TGTGCCAGCACGTCAACAGGGGACACCGGGGAGCTGTTTTTT. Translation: CASTSTGDTGELFF.

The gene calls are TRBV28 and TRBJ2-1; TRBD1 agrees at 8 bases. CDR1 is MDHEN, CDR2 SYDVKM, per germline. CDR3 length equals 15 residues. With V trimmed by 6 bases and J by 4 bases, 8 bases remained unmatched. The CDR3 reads CASRRQGSAYNEQFF. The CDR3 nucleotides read TGTGCCAGCAGAAGACAGGGGTCCGCTTACAATGAGCAGTTCTTC.

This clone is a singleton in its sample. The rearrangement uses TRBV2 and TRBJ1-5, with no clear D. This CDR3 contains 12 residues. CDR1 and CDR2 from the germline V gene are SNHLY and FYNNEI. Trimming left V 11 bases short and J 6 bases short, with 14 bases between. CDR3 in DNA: TGTGCCTCCAGTGCCGGGTCTCAGCCCCAGCATTTT. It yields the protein CASSAGSQPQHF.

This CDR3 is CASSEEWTPQSSYNEQFF. CDR3 bases: TGTGCCAGCAGTGAAGAATGGACACCTCAGAGCTCCTACAATGAGCAGTTCTTC. The gene calls are TRBV6-1 and TRBJ2-1; D is possibly TRBD1 (5 bases). Germline CDR1 reads MNHNS; CDR2 reads SASEGT. The CDR3 extends over 18 amino acids. Trimming took 1 base from V and 0 from J, leaving 16 bases between them.

CDR3: CASSLGVTIGYEQYF. As DNA, the CDR3 is TGTGCCAGCAGCTTGGGAGTGACTATCGGGTACGAGCAGTACTTC. The V and J genes are TRBV5-6 and TRBJ2-7, with D perhaps matching TRBD2 (5 bases). V was clipped by 0 bases and J by 4 bases, with 14 bases between them. Germline CDR1 and CDR2: SGHDT and YYEEEE. This CDR3 comprises 15 residues.